This T cell receptor beta chain appears in the sequencing data of a study of preoperative IRX-2 immunotherapy in early breast cancer. The repertoire was sequenced with immunoSEQ multiplex PCR; TCRdb's copy has only in-frame clones and lacks some. The table lists roughly 25,000 clones, 85% to 95% of them singletons, with 15% to 20% in the top ten. The germline V gene has CDR1 KGHSH and CDR2 LQKENI. V was trimmed by 1 base and J by 2 bases, leaving 2 bases between them. This CDR3 is built from 12 residues. Stated treatment: preoperative locoregional IRX-2 cytokine immunotherapy. This phase Ib study tested locoregional IRX-2 cytokine immunotherapy given before surgery.

This receptor was taken from a human donor with breast cancer. This specimen was tumor tissue, taken after IRX-2 immunotherapy. The gene calls are TRBV18 and TRBJ2-5; D is undetermined. CDR3 sequence: CASSPQQETQYF. Here the CDR3 DNA reads TGTGCCAGCTCACCACAGCAAGAGACCCAGTACTTC.